The entry that follows covers one T cell receptor beta chain sequence. The antigen remains undetermined. Between the trimmed V and J ends, which lost 0 bases and 0 bases, there was a span of 6 bases. The CDR3 length is 14 residues. Germline CDR1 is PRHDT and CDR2 is FYEKMQ (reference sequence). Measured with immunoSEQ multiplex PCR; TCRdb has only the in-frame clones, and not every one. The table has approximately 1,000,000 clones, around three quarters seen once. The record originates from a study of shared clonotypes between healthy human individuals. Study-wide results and caveats: Sharing across a handful of donors was seen in approximately 5.2% of naive CD4 clonotypes.

There were only Caucasian adults among the donors, and all lived in Nashville, Tennessee. CD4+ cells underwent separation, giving CD45RA+ naive and CD45RA-negative memory subsets. The gene calls are TRBV13 and TRBJ2-7; the D gene could be TRBD1 or TRBD2 (5 bases each). The clonotype originates from a man younger than 35 in good health. Some clones in this sample may be carry-over from other donors' samples. The source material was memory CD4+ T cells from PBMCs. Subset in this sample: CD45RA-negative fraction. The CDR3 loop is CASSLGGDSYEQYF. The CDR3 nucleotides are TGTGCCAGCAGCTTAGGGGGGGACTCCTACGAGCAGTACTTC.